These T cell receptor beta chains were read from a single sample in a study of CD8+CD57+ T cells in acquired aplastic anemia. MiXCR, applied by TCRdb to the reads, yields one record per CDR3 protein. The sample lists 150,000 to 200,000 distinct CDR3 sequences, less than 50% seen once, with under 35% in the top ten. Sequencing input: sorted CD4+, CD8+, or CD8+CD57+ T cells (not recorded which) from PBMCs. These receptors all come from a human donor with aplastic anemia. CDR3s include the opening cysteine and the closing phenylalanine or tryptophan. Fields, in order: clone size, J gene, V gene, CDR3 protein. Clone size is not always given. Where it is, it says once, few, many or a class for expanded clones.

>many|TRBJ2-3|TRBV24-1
CATSDLGAPTDTQYF
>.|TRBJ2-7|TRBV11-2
CASSLDPLSGYEQYF
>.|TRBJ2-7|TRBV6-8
CASSYTPPRGGWYEQYF
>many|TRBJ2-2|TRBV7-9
CASSSTGVSGELFF
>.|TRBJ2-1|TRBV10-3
CAIIPGPWGNEQFF
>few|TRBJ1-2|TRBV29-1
CSVGPGQRNYGYTF
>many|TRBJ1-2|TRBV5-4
CASSWTTSNYGYTF
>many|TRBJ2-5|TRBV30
CALDGGNHF
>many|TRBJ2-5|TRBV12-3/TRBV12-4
CASSSQETQYF
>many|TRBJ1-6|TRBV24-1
CATSVSGPGAPLHF
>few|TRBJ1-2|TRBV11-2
CASSLEVRRLDRGYTF
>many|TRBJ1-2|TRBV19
CASSIRDRGQGYTF
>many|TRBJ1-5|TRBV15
CATSRDRGAGQPQHF
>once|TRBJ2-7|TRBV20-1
CSARGVASPYEQYF
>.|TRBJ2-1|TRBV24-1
CATRGGETNEQFF
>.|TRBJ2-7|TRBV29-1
CSVGDSYEQYF
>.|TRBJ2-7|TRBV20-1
CSAVQTGTGYHKQYF
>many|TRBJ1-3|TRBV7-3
CASSPPGIVNTIYF
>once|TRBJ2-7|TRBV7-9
CANSSRAGTQYF
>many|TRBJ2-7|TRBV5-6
CASSLAGRSNEQYF
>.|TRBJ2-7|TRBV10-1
CASSESRGQGTYEQYF
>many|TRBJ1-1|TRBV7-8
CASSPRDRKMNTEAFF
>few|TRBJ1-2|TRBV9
CASSVDSHINYGYTF
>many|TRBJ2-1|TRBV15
CATSHVVGAVEQFF
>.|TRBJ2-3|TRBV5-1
CASRGGREGPTDTQYF
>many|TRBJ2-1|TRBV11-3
CASSFRDYDNEQFF
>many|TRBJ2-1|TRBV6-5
CASSPGPYNEQFF
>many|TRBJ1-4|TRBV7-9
CASSPQGGVEKLFF
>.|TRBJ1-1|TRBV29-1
CSVHRGGGTEAFF
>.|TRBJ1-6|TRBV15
CATSTRTGANSPLHF
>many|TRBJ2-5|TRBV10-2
CASSLALGETQYF
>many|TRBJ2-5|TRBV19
CASAIGPQETQYF
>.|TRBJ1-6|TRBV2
CASRAVVLYNSPLHF
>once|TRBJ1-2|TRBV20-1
CSAIYTGALYGYTF
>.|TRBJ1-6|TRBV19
CASSIVTLEGAISPLHF